This T cell receptor beta chain originates from a study of regulatory T cells in long-lasting Graves disease (dated by TCRdb to the early 2020s). Notes on the research overall: Newly diagnosed Graves' disease patients had taken antithyroid drugs for less than 3 months. Patients with persistent Graves' disease were compared with patients with newly diagnosed Graves' disease using TCR sequencing and RNA sequencing of peripheral blood. The study was conducted in China and was registered as a clinical trial. TCR sequencing covered around 13 persistent and approximately 20 newly diagnosed Graves' disease patients, 33 samples in total. What the study reported, not specific to this receptor: Persistent disease showed preferential use of TRBV28, TRBJ1-2 and TRBJ2-5, whereas newly diagnosed disease favored TRBV20-1 and TRBJ2-1. The study examined only peripheral blood because the primary lesion, thyroid tissue, could not be accessed. Persistent Graves' disease patients showed lower TCR Shannon entropy and fewer highly expanded clones than newly diagnosed patients, suggesting clonal expansion. Sequencing and analysis were restricted to the TCR beta chain. The authors noted that the small sample size was a limitation that may lower accuracy. More public clonotypes were shared among persistent patients (2,741) than among newly diagnosed patients (roughly 1,000).

From its cysteine to its phenylalanine, the CDR3 spans 17 amino acids. This entry keeps only the CDR3 DNA: 51 bases, framed from base 1. In the germline V gene (reference sequence), CDR1 corresponds to SEHNR and CDR2 to FQNEAQ. From V the trimming removes 1 base and from J it removes 5 bases, while the gene matches leave 12 bases of the junction unaccounted for. The sample's time point label is to be understood as: newly diagnosed GD, antithyroid drugs for less than 3 months. RNA was extracted from PBMCs in TRIzol for both TCR sequencing and RNA sequencing. The diagnosis of Graves' disease was made according to American Thyroid Association guidelines. Recruitment of patients was carried out at an endocrinology department in Xi'an, China. Each patient gave approximately 10 milliliters of peripheral blood, collected in an EDTA anticoagulant tube. PBMCs were isolated by Ficoll Paque Plus density gradient separation without further T cell sorting. RNA quality was checked with an Agilent 2100 Bioanalyzer and agarose gel, and concentration with a NanoDrop 2000.

The table lists this clonotype with a count of one. Its antigen is unknown. Base-call qualities are not available, and no considerably larger clone is one nucleotide away. One read provides weak support. The library was prepared using multiplex PCR. Sequencing used an Illumina HiSeq 4000. iRepertoire HTBI primers and Arm-PCR amplification of CDR3 regions were used to construct TCR beta libraries. PCR products were gel purified before sequencing. The source study handled its data this way. Gene usage analysis of CDR3 amino acid clonotypes relied on the 55 to 80 TRBV and around 14 TRBJ segments identified across samples. COPE and FqMerger were used to merge the filtered high-quality paired reads into contigs. BLAST was used to align contigs to the IMGT TRBV, TRBD and TRBJ reference genes, and CDR3 was defined following IMGT. Clonotypes above 0.1% frequency were classified as highly expanded clones. Shannon entropy served as the measure of repertoire diversity, while the Gini coefficient captured V-J evenness. Public clonotypes were defined as clonotypes shared by more than one individual. Starting from the raw public reads, TCRdb applied fastp trimming at Q25, assembled clones with MiXCR and retained in-frame beta chains. Duplicate CDR3 protein sequences are folded into a single record with the most common DNA and genes. None of the V and J calls come from the authors' own analysis; TCRdb made them. A total of about 300,000 distinct CDR3 sequences appear in this sample, over 15% of them only once. The ten largest clones take up more than 35% of the sample.

The sample here was peripheral blood mononuclear cells (PBMCs), taken at new diagnosis, from a patient treated with antithyroid drugs. This receptor chain uses TRBV7-9 and TRBJ2-7; TRBD2 agrees with 9 junctional bases. The receptor comes from a female donor with Graves disease. The CDR3 has the sequence CASSLVGARTSEHEQYF. The DNA reads as follows: TGTGCCAGCAGCTTAGTGGGGGCGCGGACTAGCGAGCACGAGCAGTACTTC.